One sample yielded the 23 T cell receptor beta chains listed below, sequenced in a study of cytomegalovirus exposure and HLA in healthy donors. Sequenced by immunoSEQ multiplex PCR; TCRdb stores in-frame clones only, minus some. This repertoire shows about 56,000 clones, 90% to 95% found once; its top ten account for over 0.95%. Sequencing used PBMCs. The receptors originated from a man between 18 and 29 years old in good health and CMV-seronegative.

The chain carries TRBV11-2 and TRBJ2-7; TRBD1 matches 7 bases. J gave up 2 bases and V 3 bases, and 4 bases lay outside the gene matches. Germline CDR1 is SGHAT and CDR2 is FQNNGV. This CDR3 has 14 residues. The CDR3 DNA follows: TGTGCCAGCAGCTTGGGCCAGGGGGCCTACGAGCAGTACTTC. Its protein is CASSLGQGAYEQYF.

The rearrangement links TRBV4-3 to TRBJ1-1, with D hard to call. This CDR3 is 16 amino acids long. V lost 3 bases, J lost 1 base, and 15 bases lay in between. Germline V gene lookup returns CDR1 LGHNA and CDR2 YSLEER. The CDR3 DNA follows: TGCGCCAGCAGCCATTTTGCGAGCGGATCGAACACTGAAGCTTTCTTT. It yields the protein CASSHFASGSNTEAFF.

CDR3 sequence: CASSYSRRSTYEQYF. In nucleotides, the CDR3 is TGTGCCAGCAGTTACTCGAGGCGGAGTACCTACGAGCAGTACTTC. The chain joins TRBV6-6 to TRBJ2-7; D gene unclear. This CDR3 region has 15 residues. The V end was cut by 0 bases, the J end by 2 bases, with 11 bases between. The germline CDR1 and CDR2 sequences are MNHNY and SVGAGI (reference sequence).

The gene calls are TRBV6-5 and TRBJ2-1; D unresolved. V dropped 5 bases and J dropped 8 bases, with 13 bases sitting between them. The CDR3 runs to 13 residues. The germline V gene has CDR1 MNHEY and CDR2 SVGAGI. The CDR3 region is CASSLYDSHEQFF. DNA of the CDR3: TGTGCCAGCAGTCTATACGACTCGCATGAGCAGTTCTTC.

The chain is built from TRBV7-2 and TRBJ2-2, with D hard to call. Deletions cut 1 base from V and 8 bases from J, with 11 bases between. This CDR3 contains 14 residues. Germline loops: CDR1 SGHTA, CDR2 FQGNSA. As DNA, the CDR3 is TGTGCCAGCAGCTTAGAAGGCAGCGCAGGGGAGCTGTTTTTT. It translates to CASSLEGSAGELFF.

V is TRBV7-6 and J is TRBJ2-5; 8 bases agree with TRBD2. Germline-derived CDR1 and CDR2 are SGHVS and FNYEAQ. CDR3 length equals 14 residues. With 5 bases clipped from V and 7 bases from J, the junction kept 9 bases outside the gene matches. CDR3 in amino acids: CASSERAGVVTQYF. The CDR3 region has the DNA TGTGCCAGCAGCGAAAGAGCGGGAGTAGTGACCCAGTACTTC. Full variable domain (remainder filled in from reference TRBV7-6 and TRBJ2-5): GAGVSQSPRYKVTKRGQDVALRCDPISGHVSLYWYRQALGQGPEFLTYFNYEAQQDKSGLPNDRFSAERPEGSISTLTIQRTEQRDSAMYRCASSERAGVVTQYFGPGTRLLVL.

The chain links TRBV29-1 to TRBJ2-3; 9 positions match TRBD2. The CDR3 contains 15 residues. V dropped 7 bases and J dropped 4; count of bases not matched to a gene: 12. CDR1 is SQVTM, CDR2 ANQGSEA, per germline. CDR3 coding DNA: TGCAGCGCCCGGGGGGTGCGGGAGGGTTCAGATACGCAGTATTTT. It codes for CSARGVREGSDTQYF.

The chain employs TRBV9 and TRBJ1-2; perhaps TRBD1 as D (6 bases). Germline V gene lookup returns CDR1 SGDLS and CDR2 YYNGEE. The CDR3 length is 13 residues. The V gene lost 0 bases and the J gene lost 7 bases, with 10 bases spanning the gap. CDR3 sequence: CASSVVGGFGYTF. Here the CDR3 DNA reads TGTGCCAGCAGCGTAGTTGGGGGCTTTGGCTACACCTTC.

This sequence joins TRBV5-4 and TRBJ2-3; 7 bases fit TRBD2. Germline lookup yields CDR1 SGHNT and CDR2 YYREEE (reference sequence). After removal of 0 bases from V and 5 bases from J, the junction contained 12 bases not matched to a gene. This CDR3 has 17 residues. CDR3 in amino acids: CASSLGGGGSSQDTQYF. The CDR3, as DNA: TGTGCCAGCAGCTTGGGAGGTGGCGGGAGTTCACAAGATACGCAGTATTTT.

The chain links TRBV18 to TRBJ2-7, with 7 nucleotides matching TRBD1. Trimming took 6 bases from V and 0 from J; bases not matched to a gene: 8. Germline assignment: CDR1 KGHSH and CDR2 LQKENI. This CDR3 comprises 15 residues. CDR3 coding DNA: TGTGCCAGCTCGCTCCAGGGGGACAGCTCCTACGAGCAGTACTTC. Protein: CASSLQGDSSYEQYF.

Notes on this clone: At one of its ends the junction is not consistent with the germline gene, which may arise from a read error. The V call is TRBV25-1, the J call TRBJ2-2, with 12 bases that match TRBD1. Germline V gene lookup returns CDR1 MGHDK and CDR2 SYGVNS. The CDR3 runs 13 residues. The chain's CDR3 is CASRGTRDRGLVF. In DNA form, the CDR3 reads TGTGCCAGCAGAGGCACCCGGGACAGGGGGCTTGTTTTT.

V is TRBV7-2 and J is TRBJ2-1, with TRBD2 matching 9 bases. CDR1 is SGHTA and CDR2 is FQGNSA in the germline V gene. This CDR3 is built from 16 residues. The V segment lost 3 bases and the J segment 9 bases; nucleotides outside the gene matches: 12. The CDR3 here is CASSFFAGGPLAEQFF. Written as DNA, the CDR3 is TGTGCCAGCAGCTTTTTTGCGGGAGGGCCTCTCGCTGAGCAGTTCTTC. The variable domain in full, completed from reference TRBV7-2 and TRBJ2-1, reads GAGVSQSPSNKVTEKGKDVELRCDPISGHTALYWYRQSLGQGLEFLIYFQGNSAPDKSGLPSDRFSAERTGGSVSTLTIQRTQQEDSAVYLCASSFFAGGPLAEQFFGPGTRLTVL.

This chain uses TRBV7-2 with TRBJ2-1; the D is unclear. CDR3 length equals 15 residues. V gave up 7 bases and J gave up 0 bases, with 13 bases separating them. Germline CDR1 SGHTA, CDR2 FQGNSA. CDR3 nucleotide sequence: TGTGCCAGCACCCCTGGGTCTAGCTCCTACAATGAGCAGTTCTTC. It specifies CASTPGSSSYNEQFF.

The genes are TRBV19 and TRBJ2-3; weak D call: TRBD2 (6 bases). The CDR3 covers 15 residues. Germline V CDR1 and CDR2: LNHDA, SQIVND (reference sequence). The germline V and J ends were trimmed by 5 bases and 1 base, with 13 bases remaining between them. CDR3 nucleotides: TGTGCCAGTAGTCCACGAGCGGGTCGCACAGATACGCAGTATTTT. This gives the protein CASSPRAGRTDTQYF.

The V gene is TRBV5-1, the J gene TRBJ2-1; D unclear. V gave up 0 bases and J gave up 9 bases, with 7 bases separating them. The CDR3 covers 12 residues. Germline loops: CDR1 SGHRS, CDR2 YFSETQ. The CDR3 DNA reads TGCGCCAGCAGCTTGGGGTCGAGTGAGCAGTTCTTC. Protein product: CASSLGSSEQFF.

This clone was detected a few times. The CDR3 here is CASSRAITYEQYF. Written as DNA, the CDR3 is TGTGCCAGCAGCCGAGCGATCACCTACGAGCAGTACTTC. This rearrangement joins TRBV14 to TRBJ2-7; D gene uncertain. The length of the CDR3 is 13 residues. Germline CDR1 and CDR2: SGHDN and FVKESK. Trimming cost V 4 bases and J 2 bases, with 9 bases left between them.

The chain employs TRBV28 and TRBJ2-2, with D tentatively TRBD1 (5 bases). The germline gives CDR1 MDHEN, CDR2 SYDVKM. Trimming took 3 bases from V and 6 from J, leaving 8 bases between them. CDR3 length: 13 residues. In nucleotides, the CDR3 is TGTGCCAGCAGTTTTCAGGGCGCCGGGGAGCTGTTTTTT. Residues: CASSFQGAGELFF.

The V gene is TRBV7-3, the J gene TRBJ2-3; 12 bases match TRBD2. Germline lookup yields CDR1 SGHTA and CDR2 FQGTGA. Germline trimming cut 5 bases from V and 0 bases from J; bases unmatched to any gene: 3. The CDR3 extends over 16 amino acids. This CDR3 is CASSTGTSGSTDTQYF. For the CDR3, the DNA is TGTGCCAGCAGCACCGGGACTAGCGGGAGCACAGATACGCAGTATTTT.

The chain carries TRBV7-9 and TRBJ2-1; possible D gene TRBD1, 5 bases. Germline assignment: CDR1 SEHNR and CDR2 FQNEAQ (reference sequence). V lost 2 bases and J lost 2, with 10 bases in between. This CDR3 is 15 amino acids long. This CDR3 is CASSLTGAPYNEQFF. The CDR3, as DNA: TGTGCCAGCAGCTTAACTGGGGCCCCCTACAATGAGCAGTTCTTC. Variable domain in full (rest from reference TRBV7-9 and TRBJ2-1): DTGVSQNPRHKITKRGQNVTFRCDPISEHNRLYWYRQTLGQGPEFLTYFQNEAQLEKSRLLSDRFSAERPKGSFSTLEIQRTEQGDSAMYLCASSLTGAPYNEQFFGPGTRLTVL.

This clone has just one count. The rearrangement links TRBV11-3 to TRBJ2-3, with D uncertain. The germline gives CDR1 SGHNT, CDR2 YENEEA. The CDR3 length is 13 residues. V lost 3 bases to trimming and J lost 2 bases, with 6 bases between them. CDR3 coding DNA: TGTGCCAGCAGCTTTACTCCCACAGATACGCAGTATTTT. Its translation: CASSFTPTDTQYF.

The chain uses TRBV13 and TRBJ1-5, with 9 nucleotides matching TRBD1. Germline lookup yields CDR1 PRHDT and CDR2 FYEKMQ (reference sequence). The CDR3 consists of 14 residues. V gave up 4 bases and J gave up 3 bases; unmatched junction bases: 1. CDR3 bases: TGTGCCAGCAGCTACAGGGGGCCCAATCAGCCCCAGCATTTT. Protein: CASSYRGPNQPQHF. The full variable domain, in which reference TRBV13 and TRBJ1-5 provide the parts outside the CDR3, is AAGVIQSPRHLIKEKRETATLKCYPIPRHDTVYWYQQGPGQDPQFLISFYEKMQSDKGSIPDRFSAQQFSDYHSELNMSSLELGDSALYFCASSYRGPNQPQHFGDGTRLSIL.

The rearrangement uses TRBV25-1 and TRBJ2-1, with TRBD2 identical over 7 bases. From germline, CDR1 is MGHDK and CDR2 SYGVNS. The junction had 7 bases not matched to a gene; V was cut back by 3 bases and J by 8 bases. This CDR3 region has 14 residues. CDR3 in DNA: TGTGCCAGCAGTGAGGGGGAGGGGTGGGATGAGCAGTTCTTC. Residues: CASSEGEGWDEQFF.

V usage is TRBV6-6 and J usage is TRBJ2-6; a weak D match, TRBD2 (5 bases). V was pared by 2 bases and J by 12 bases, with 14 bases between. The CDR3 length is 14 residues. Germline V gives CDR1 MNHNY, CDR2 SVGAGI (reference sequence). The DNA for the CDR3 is TGTGCCAGCAGTTACCGAGCGGACCGCAGCGTCCTGACTTTC. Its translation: CASSYRADRSVLTF.